A single sample gave rise to the 22 T cell receptor beta chains below, sequenced in a study of T-cell memory formation after mild COVID-19. TCRdb re-called the 5' RACE reads through MiXCR, storing one row per CDR3 protein. The sample records 350,000 to 550,000 distinct CDR3 sequences, 18% being singletons. Material for sequencing was PBMCs or a T cell subset sorted from them (not recorded which). The receptor source for this set is a man younger than 30 who had mild COVID-19 (a few samples of this study predate the infection). Cell type and time point are not known.

The chain joins TRBV11-2 to TRBJ1-2, with D possibly matching TRBD1 (5 bases). V was cut by 5 bases and J by 3 bases, with 19 bases left in between. The CDR3 consists of 16 residues. Germline V gene lookup returns CDR1 SGHAT and CDR2 FQNNGV. The CDR3 DNA sequence: TGTGCCAGCAGCCCCCCCCTCGGCAGGGCCGACTATGGCTACACCTTC. It yields the protein CASSPPLGRADYGYTF.

The chain employs TRBV7-2 and TRBJ1-5; unclear D gene. Germline-derived CDR1 and CDR2 are SGHTA and FQGNSA. Trimming removed 7 bases from V and 6 bases from J, with 13 bases in between. There are 13 residues in the CDR3. The CDR3 DNA is TGTGCCAGCACGGTAGTAGAGGGTCAGCCCCAGCATTTT. It translates to CASTVVEGQPQHF.

DNA of the CDR3: TGTGCCAGCAGCCCCGGGACAGGGCGGGCCGAGACCCAGTACTTC. Amino acid sequence: CASSPGTGRAETQYF. This chain connects TRBV11-2 to TRBJ2-5; 9 bases fit TRBD1. With V trimmed by 5 bases and J by 5 bases, 9 bases remained unmatched. Germline V gives CDR1 SGHAT, CDR2 FQNNGV. The CDR3 spans 15 residues.

The chain combines TRBV2 with TRBJ2-7; 7 nucleotides line up with TRBD2. Per germline, CDR1 SNHLY and CDR2 FYNNEI. The CDR3 extends over 15 amino acids. V lost 10 bases to trimming and J lost 3 bases; unmatched junction nucleotides: 15. The CDR3 DNA is TGTGCCACCGCCCGCTCTCTCAGCGGGGTCTACGAGCAGTACTTC. Translated: CATARSLSGVYEQYF.

The chain employs TRBV4-1 and TRBJ2-7, with D possibly being TRBD1 or TRBD2 (5 bases each). V was clipped by 0 bases and J by 6 bases, with 6 bases between them. The germline CDR1 and CDR2 sequences are MGHRA and YSYEKL. This CDR3 comprises 12 residues. This chain's CDR3 is CASSQDGGEQYF. CDR3 DNA: TGCGCCAGCAGCCAAGATGGGGGCGAGCAGTACTTC.

J is TRBJ2-5 and V is TRBV10-3; 7 bases fit TRBD2. With V trimmed by 0 bases and J by 2 bases, 3 bases remained unmatched. There are 15 residues in the CDR3. Germline V lookup: CDR1 ENHRY, CDR2 SYGVKD. CDR3 residues: CAISESRRGQETQYF. The CDR3 nucleotides are TGTGCCATCAGTGAGTCTCGGCGGGGGCAAGAGACCCAGTACTTC.

The chain has TRBV5-1 and TRBJ2-7, with D perhaps matching TRBD1 (6 bases). V was clipped by 4 bases and J by 4 bases, with 21 bases between them. Germline CDR1 and CDR2: SGHRS and YFSETQ. This CDR3 has 16 residues. The CDR3 loop is CASSDGPGTQVYEQYF. For the CDR3, the DNA is TGCGCCAGCAGCGACGGTCCGGGGACACAAGTTTACGAGCAGTACTTC.

The gene calls are TRBV20-1 and TRBJ2-1, with D possibly matching TRBD1 (6 bases). The CDR3 runs 15 residues. The V end was cut by 5 bases, the J end by 6 bases, with 20 bases between. Germline V gene lookup returns CDR1 DFQATT and CDR2 SNEGSKA (reference sequence). CDR3 sequence reads: CSARAPRGGGNEQFF. The CDR3 DNA is TGCAGTGCTCGCGCGCCGCGAGGGGGTGGCAATGAGCAGTTCTTC.

This clonotype was seen only a few times. This rearrangement joins TRBV6-6 to TRBJ2-2; D is undetermined. The CDR3 loop spans 14 amino acids. The V end was cut by 4 bases, the J end by 6 bases, with 12 bases between. Germline V CDR1 and CDR2: MNHNY, SVGAGI (reference sequence). The CDR3 sequence: CASSLRHVAGELFF. For the CDR3, the DNA is TGTGCCAGCAGTTTAAGACATGTCGCCGGGGAGCTGTTTTTT.

This chain joins TRBV6-1 and TRBJ2-1; 9 positions agree with TRBD1. Germline values: CDR1 MNHNS, CDR2 SASEGT. CDR3 size: 15 residues. J was trimmed by 10 bases and V by 4 bases; bases with no gene match: 11. CDR3 amino acids: CASSARPGQGREQFF. In DNA, the CDR3 is TGTGCCAGCAGTGCCCGACCGGGACAGGGAAGGGAGCAGTTCTTC.

This chain joins TRBV6-6 and TRBJ1-3; D gene ambiguous. This CDR3 is 15 amino acids long. The V end was cut by 5 bases, the J end by 4 bases, with 15 bases between. Looked up from germline, CDR1 is MNHNY and CDR2 is SVGAGI (reference sequence). The CDR3 nucleotides read TGTGCCAGCAGTAGAGCCGGGTTCGGAGGAAACACCATATATTTT. This encodes CASSRAGFGGNTIYF.

This sequence joins TRBV6-1 and TRBJ1-3; D gene unclear. This CDR3 is 14 amino acids long. V lost 0 bases, J lost 4 bases, and 7 bases lay in between. Germline assignment: CDR1 MNHNS and CDR2 SASEGT. CDR3 coding DNA: TGTGCCAGCAGTGAAGCAGGCCCCGGAAACACCATATATTTT. Amino acids: CASSEAGPGNTIYF.

The genes are TRBV11-2 and TRBJ2-1, with 10 bases matching TRBD2. Germline CDR1 and CDR2: SGHAT and FQNNGV. The CDR3 is 15 residues long. After removal of 5 bases from V and 9 bases from J, the junction contained 10 bases not matched to a gene. The CDR3 loop reads CASSPIERGGGEQFF. In DNA, the CDR3 is TGTGCCAGCAGCCCTATTGAGCGGGGGGGCGGTGAGCAGTTCTTC. Using reference TRBV11-2 and TRBJ2-1 for the parts outside the CDR3, the full variable domain is EAGVAQSPRYKIIEKRQSVAFWCNPISGHATLYWYQQILGQGPKLLIQFQNNGVVDDSQLPKDRFSAERLKGVDSTLKIQPAKLEDSAVYLCASSPIERGGGEQFFGPGTRLTVL.

This clonotype has a handful of counts. The V gene is TRBV29-1, the J gene TRBJ2-7, with a possible D match to TRBD1 (6 bases). Germline V gene sequence: CDR1 SQVTM, CDR2 ANQGSEA. V lost 2 bases to trimming and J lost 4 bases, with 15 bases between them. The CDR3 has 14 amino acids. The chain's CDR3 is CSVELTGPRYEQYF. Here the CDR3 DNA reads TGCAGCGTTGAATTGACAGGCCCACGATACGAGCAGTACTTC.

V is TRBV25-1 and J is TRBJ1-1; TRBD1 matches at 12 bases. J lost 10 bases, V lost 3 bases, and 6 bases had no gene match. The CDR3 runs to 14 residues. Germline lookup yields CDR1 MGHDK and CDR2 SYGVNS. The CDR3 nucleotides read TGTGCCAGCAGTGACCCCCGGGACAGGGGGCCAGCTTTCTTT. Its protein is CASSDPRDRGPAFF.

This clonotype was counted only a few times. The J gene is TRBJ2-5, the V gene TRBV7-9; no clear D gene. The CDR3 loop spans 13 amino acids. The V end lost 1 base, the J end lost 6 bases, and 9 bases lay between the germline ends. CDR1 and CDR2 from the germline V gene are SEHNR and FQNEAQ (reference sequence). The CDR3 is CASSLVVEKTQYF. CDR3 bases: TGTGCCAGCAGCTTAGTGGTTGAGAAGACCCAGTACTTC.

The rearrangement joins TRBV7-9 to TRBJ1-1; no clear D. V lost 5 bases to trimming and J lost 1 base, with 5 bases between them. The germline CDR1 and CDR2 sequences are SEHNR and FQNEAQ (reference sequence). CDR3 length equals 12 residues. As DNA, the CDR3 is TGTGCCAGCAGCACCCAGAACACTGAAGCTTTCTTT. Translation gives CASSTQNTEAFF.

CDR3 DNA: TGTGCCAGCAGTAGACCCCAGAGGGAAGCTTTCTTT. Encoded protein: CASSRPQREAFF. This chain joins TRBV28 and TRBJ1-1; no reliable D call. Germline V gives CDR1 MDHEN, CDR2 SYDVKM. The CDR3 has 12 amino acids. Trimming pared 5 bases from V and 8 bases from J, leaving 12 bases between.

CDR3 region: CASSYSGARVTDTQYF. The CDR3 DNA follows: TGTGCCAGCAGTTACTCGGGGGCCAGGGTCACAGATACGCAGTATTTT. The chain recombines TRBV6-2 or TRBV6-3 with TRBJ2-3; tentative D call: TRBD1 (6 bases). The germline V gene has CDR1 MNHEY and CDR2 SVGEGT. Trimming removed 0 bases at V and 2 bases at J, with 12 bases between. The CDR3 length is 16 residues.

The rearrangement links TRBV13 to TRBJ2-7; weak D call: TRBD2 (5 bases). The CDR3 covers 17 residues. V lost 8 bases, J lost 2 bases, and 25 bases lay in between. Germline V gene data show CDR1 as PRHDT and CDR2 as FYEKMQ (reference sequence). DNA for the CDR3: TGTGCCAGCGGGCCCGGGGTTCAGTCTTCATCGACCTACGAGCAGTACTTC. Encoded protein: CASGPGVQSSSTYEQYF.

This clonotype was picked up a small number of times. The rearrangement links TRBV10-3 to TRBJ2-7; possible D gene TRBD1, 6 bases. This CDR3 has 12 amino acids. Trimming removed 7 bases from V and 2 bases from J, with 9 bases in between. Germline CDR1 and CDR2: ENHRY and SYGVKD. This chain's CDR3 is CAIKAGAYEQYF. DNA of the CDR3: TGTGCCATCAAGGCAGGGGCCTACGAGCAGTACTTC.

The V and J genes are TRBV7-2 and TRBJ2-3; 12 bases fit TRBD2. This CDR3 contains 19 residues. Germline CDR1 reads SGHTA; CDR2 reads FQGNSA. V trimming: 2 bases; J trimming: 0 bases; junction bases outside the gene matches: 9. The CDR3 DNA is TGTGCCAGCAGCTTACCGGTCACTAGCGGGGGGACTAGCACAGATACGCAGTATTTT. Translating gives CASSLPVTSGGTSTDTQYF.